This T cell receptor (beta chain) was sequenced for a study of T cells in Graves' hyperthyroidism and ophthalmopathy. General study points: Model-based prediction identified ophthalmopathy a median about 7 months prior to its onset. Most thyroid clonotypes with frequency above 0.001 were detected in blood. Stable hyperthyroidism was told apart from ophthalmopathy by a model built on 13 V-J features.

Patients having uncontrolled infection, another autoimmune disease, pregnancy or lactation were not included. RNA transcripts were the template for amplifying TCR beta CDR3 regions. HTBI primers were used for first-round RT-PCR of the TCR CDR3. Each CDR3 protein is one row after TCRdb ran MiXCR on the multiplex PCR reads. In the table there are a few hundred thousand distinct CDR3 sequences, 35% to 55% of which are singletons. Germline loops: CDR1 DFQATT, CDR2 SNEGSKA (reference sequence). V shed 3 bases and J shed 5 bases, with 10 bases lying between them. CDR3 size: 12 residues. This clonotype was recorded many times. What it binds is not known.

The source of this sequence is a woman younger than 35 with Graves' hyperthyroidism. This rearrangement joins TRBV20-1 to TRBJ2-5; perhaps D is TRBD1 or TRBD2 (5 bases each). The material sequenced was peripheral blood or thyroid tissue (not recorded which). CDR3 in amino acids: CSARGVGETQYF. CDR3 nucleotides: TGCAGTGCTAGGGGGGTCGGCGAGACCCAGTACTTC.